This TCR beta chain was found in a study of CD8 T cells in ankylosing spondylitis. Broader study findings: Disease-linked clones had a CD8+ phenotype and relatively low frequency in peripheral blood.

This clonotype was counted between two and nine times. Antigen specificity is unknown. Quantitative 5'-RACE with molecular barcodes was used to make the TCR beta libraries. TCRdb ran MiXCR on the 5' RACE reads and lists one entry per CDR3 protein. This table has hundreds of thousands of distinct CDR3 sequences, around 19% appearing once. The sequence came from a male donor with ankylosing spondylitis or in good health (not recorded which). Sequenced input: blood, either unsorted or a sorted T cell fraction (not recorded which).

The CDR3 loop reads CASSLAVGILPQHF. The CDR3 bases are TGTGCCAGCAGCTTAGCGGTGGGTATACTGCCCCAGCATTTT. The chain links TRBV7-2 to TRBJ1-5; D unresolved. Germline V CDR1 and CDR2: SGHTA, FQGNSA. Trimming removed 0 bases from V and 9 bases from J, with 12 bases in between. The CDR3 consists of 14 residues.